The 25 T cell receptor beta chains in this list originate from one sample, sequenced in a study of CD8+ T cells in alopecia areata. Extracted from the samples, RNA was reverse transcribed into cDNA to serve as the sequencing template. Profiled with immunoSEQ multiplex PCR; TCRdb holds only in-frame clones, not every one. Found here are about 9,000 clones, no singletons; the ten largest cover under 20%. After pooling, cutaneous lymph node cells were sorted with CD4, CD8alpha, NKG2D, NKG2ACE and other markers. The material sequenced was CD8+ T cells sorted from a lymph node. All receptors come from a C3H/HeJ mouse with alopecia areata. This strain has MHC haplotype H2-k.

This clone was seen ten or more times. Gene names follow the mouse nomenclature. The sequenced fragment ends 4 residues before the CDR3 boundary, so the rest is inferred from the germline J gene. The rearrangement uses TRBV19 and TRBJ2-7, with 8 bases that match TRBD1. CDR3 length: 14 residues. Germline V lookup: CDR1 FNHDT, CDR2 SITEND (reference sequence). Incomplete CDR3 DNA: TGTGCCAGCAGTATCGACAGGGGCCCTAAT. Translated, it gives CASSIDRGPN. The whole CDR3 protein reads CASSIDRGPNEQYF. The full variable domain, with the rest looked up from reference TRBV19 and TRBJ2-7, is GGIITQTPKFLIGQEGQKLTLKCQQNFNHDTMYWYRQDSGKGLRLIYYSITENDLQKGDLSEGYDASREKKSSFSLTVTSAQKNEMAVFLCASSIDRGPNEQYFGPGTRLTVL.

This clone is medium-sized. Mouse gene names apply. The read terminates 4 residues before the CDR3 end, so the remaining end is supplied by the germline J gene. The chain links TRBV12-2 to TRBJ2-1, with TRBD2 identical over 10 bases. Looked up from germline, CDR1 is SGHLS and CDR2 is HYDKME. The CDR3 has 16 amino acids. J gave up 6 bases and V 2 bases, and 9 bases lay outside the gene matches. The CDR3 is CASSHPDWGWVAEQFF. CDR3 DNA (partial): TGTGCCAGCTCTCATCCGGACTGGGGGTGGGTTGCT.

This clone has at least ten counts. Gene names and germline refer to mouse. The read ends 4 residues before the CDR3 terminus; that terminus is restored from the germline J gene. The chain couples TRBV31 to TRBJ2-5; TRBD2 might be the D (6 bases). This CDR3 has 11 amino acids. Germline V lookup: CDR1 GKSSPN, CDR2 SITVG. CDR3 residues: CVVGEQDTQYF. CDR3 DNA (partial): TGTGTAGTGGGGGAGCAAGAC.

There are many counts of this clone. The gene symbols are mouse symbols. The CDR3 is cut off 4 residues early in the read; its end comes from the germline J gene. The gene calls are TRBV13-1 and TRBJ2-1; 12 bases line up with TRBD2. There are 17 residues in the CDR3. The germline V gene has CDR1 NSHNY and CDR2 SYGAGN. V was pared by 1 base and J by 3 bases, with 5 bases of the junction left unmatched. Incomplete CDR3 DNA: TGTGCCAGCAGTGATCAGGGACTGGGGGGACGCTATGCT. The encoded protein is CASSDQGLGGRYA. The full-length CDR3 reads as CASSDQGLGGRYAEQFF.

On this clone: Compared with germline, one end of the junction differs, possibly owing to a read error. Germline and genes: mouse. The CDR3 end falls 4 residues outside the read, so it is completed with the germline J gene. In the same sample, other DNA sequences code for this CDR3. The V and J genes are TRBV13-3 and TRBJ1-2; no clear D gene. This CDR3 is 13 amino acids long. Germline V gene data show CDR1 as NNHDY and CDR2 as SYVADS. Partial CDR3 DNA: TGTGCTAGCAGTGCACAAGCGAACTCC. Its translation: CASSAQANS. The CDR3 in its entirety is CASSAQANSDYTF.

This clone has ten or more counts. The genes are named according to mouse. The CDR3 end is not reached by the read, which stops 4 residues before it; the germline J gene fills it in. The rearrangement links TRBV1 to TRBJ1-1; the D is unclear. Germline assignment: CDR1 NSQYPW and CDR2 LRSPGD (reference sequence). CDR3 length: 14 amino acids. Trimming left V 1 base short and J 0 bases short, with 6 bases between. Here the CDR3 reads CTCSAGVANTEVFF. The DNA read from the CDR3 is TGCACCTGCAGTGCAGGGGTCGCAAACACA.

This clone was counted at least ten times. Gene names are mouse gene names. The read ends 4 residues shy of where the CDR3 ends; the end is completed using the germline J gene. The J gene is TRBJ2-1, the V gene TRBV14, with 8 nucleotides matching TRBD2. V shed 0 bases and J 3 bases; nucleotides not matched to a gene: 5. The germline CDR1 and CDR2 sequences are SGHDT and FRDEAV. The CDR3 loop spans 16 amino acids. CDR3 DNA, as far as it was read: TGTGCCAGCAGTTTCTGGGGGGGCGCCTCCTATGCT. It yields the protein CASSFWGGASYA. The CDR3 reads in full as CASSFWGGASYAEQFF.

This clone has a count of ten or more. The gene symbols are mouse symbols. Read sequence stops 4 residues before the CDR3 end, and the germline J gene provides the missing end. The rearrangement uses TRBV13-2 and TRBJ2-7, with TRBD2 identical over 9 bases. The CDR3 has 14 residues. The V gene's germline CDR1 is NNHNN and CDR2 SYGAGS (reference sequence). CDR3 sequence reads: CASGESDWGYEQYF. The sequenced part of the CDR3 DNA is TGTGCCAGCGGTGAATCCGACTGGGGGTAT.

This clone was seen ten or more times. Mouse germline and gene names are used. Read sequence stops 4 residues before the CDR3 end, and the germline J gene provides the missing end. The chain joins TRBV12-1 to TRBJ2-2; 8 bases are a match to TRBD2. This CDR3 has 16 residues. V shed 0 bases, J shed 0 bases, and the junction held 2 bases outside the gene matches. CDR1 and CDR2 (germline): SGHSN, HYEKVE. CDR3 in amino acids: CASSLDWGANTGQLYF. The CDR3 bases that were read are TGTGCCAGCTCTCTCGACTGGGGCGCAAACACCGGG.

This clone has a handful of counts. The genes are named according to mouse. CDR3 DNA (partial): TGTGCCAGCAGTGTCAAAAACACA. Amino acid sequence: CASSVKNT. From start to end, the CDR3 is CASSVKNTEVFF. This chain links TRBV13-3 with TRBJ1-1; no definite D call. The read finishes 4 residues shy of the CDR3 end, and the germline J gene is used to complete it. CDR1 and CDR2 (germline): NNHDY, SYVADS. V dropped 3 bases and J dropped 1 base, with 4 bases sitting between them. The CDR3 is 12 residues long.

This clone has a count of ten or more. Gene names denote mouse genes. The CDR3 end is not reached by the read, which stops 4 residues before it; the germline J gene fills it in. The chain couples TRBV5 to TRBJ1-2, with 12 bases matching TRBD1. CDR1 is LGHNA, CDR2 YNLKQL, per germline (reference sequence). V lost 4 bases to trimming and J lost 3 bases; unmatched junction nucleotides: 3. The length of the CDR3 is 15 residues. The sequenced CDR3 bases are TGTGCCAGCAGCCCCGGGACAGGGGGCGACTCC. It yields the protein CASSPGTGGDS. The CDR3 as a whole reads CASSPGTGGDSDYTF.

This clone has a count of ten or more. Genes here carry mouse names. Sequencing ends 4 residues short of the CDR3 end; the germline J gene provides the rest. The chain carries TRBV3 and TRBJ2-5, with TRBD2 matching over 9 bases. V gave up 5 bases and J gave up 0 bases; unmatched junction bases: 6. The CDR3 length is 16 residues. CDR1 is SNHLY and CDR2 is FYNGKV in the germline V gene (reference sequence). This chain's CDR3 is CASSPRTGDNQDTQYF. CDR3 DNA (partial): TGTGCCAGCAGCCCCAGGACTGGGGATAACCAAGAC.

This clone is classed as medium-sized. Gene names refer to mouse genes. Read coverage stops 4 residues before the CDR3 terminus; the germline J gene supplies the remainder. The chain couples TRBV13-3 to TRBJ2-1; maybe TRBD2 (7 bases). The CDR3 is 15 residues long. Looked up from germline, CDR1 is NNHDY and CDR2 is SYVADS. Trimming shortened V by 3 bases and J by 0 bases, and 10 bases separated the two germline ends. The sequenced CDR3 bases are TGTGCCAGCAGTGGGGGGGCGTTTAACTATGCT. It encodes CASSGGAFNYA. The whole CDR3 sequence reads CASSGGAFNYAEQFF.

The sample holds many counts of this clone. Each gene name is a mouse one. The observed sequence ends 4 residues before the CDR3 terminus, with the missing tail filled in from the germline J gene. The chain combines TRBV13-3 with TRBJ2-3; 9 nucleotides match TRBD1. Germline-derived CDR1 and CDR2 are NNHDY and SYVADS. This CDR3 is built from 15 residues. Trimming removed 2 bases from V and 4 bases from J; junction bases left unmatched: 5. The CDR3 bases that were read are TGTGCCAGCAGTGAAACAGGGGGCGCGACAGAA. It yields the protein CASSETGGATE. The CDR3, in full, reads CASSETGGATETLYF.

This clone was observed at least ten times. The gene names here belong to mouse. The CDR3 bases that were read are TGTGCCAGCAGCGCCTCTTACTGGGGGGCAAACACCGGG. Protein sequence: CASSASYWGANTG. The whole CDR3 is CASSASYWGANTGQLYF. The gene calls are TRBV13-3 and TRBJ2-2; 9 nucleotides align to TRBD2. The read comes to an end 4 residues before the CDR3 does, leaving the germline J gene to fill in the end. The germline CDR1 and CDR2 sequences are NNHDY and SYVADS. CDR3 size: 17 residues. Losses at the gene ends were 5 bases for V and 0 bases for J; bases not matched to a gene: 8. Variable domain in full (rest from reference TRBV13-3 and TRBJ2-2): EAAVTQSPRSKVAVTGGKVTLSCHQTNNHDYMYWYRQDTGHGLRLIHYSYVADSTEKGDIPDGYKASRPSQENFSLILELASLSQTAVYFCASSASYWGANTGQLYFGEGSKLTVL.

This clone counts as medium-sized. Germline and genes: mouse. The read terminates 4 residues ahead of where the CDR3 ends, so the germline J gene completes it. This rearrangement joins TRBV14 to TRBJ2-2; perhaps TRBD1 as D (7 bases). The CDR3 consists of 17 residues. V was clipped by 2 bases and J by 4 bases, with 18 bases between them. Per the germline V gene, CDR1 is SGHDT and CDR2 is FRDEAV. The part of the CDR3 DNA that was read is TGTGCCAGCAGTTTTAGGGGGCGCCCCCGGGTCACCGGG. Its translation is CASSFRGRPRVTG. The complete CDR3 reads CASSFRGRPRVTGQLYF.

This clone was observed at least ten times. Mouse gene names apply. The CDR3 is cut off 4 residues early in the read; its end comes from the germline J gene. The genes are TRBV31 and TRBJ2-5; TRBD2 matches 10 bases. CDR3 length: 18 residues. Trimming removed 3 bases from V and 2 bases from J; junction bases left unmatched: 14. Germline CDR1 reads GKSSPN; CDR2 reads SITVG. The DNA read from the CDR3 is TGTGCCTGGAGCTCCCTTCTCTGGGGGGGCAGGTGCCAAGAC. Amino acid sequence: CAWSSLLWGGRCQD. In full, the CDR3 is CAWSSLLWGGRCQDTQYF.

This clone was found many times. Gene names are the mouse ones. The read halts 4 residues ahead of the CDR3 end, with the missing end drawn from the germline J gene. J is TRBJ2-5 and V is TRBV14; 8 bases align to TRBD2. Germline CDR1 and CDR2: SGHDT and FRDEAV. Unmatched junction bases numbered 4, after V lost 1 base and J lost 3 bases. The CDR3 sequence is 15 residues long. CDR3 bases read: TGTGCCAGCAGTTTCGCGGCTGGGGGGCAAGAC. Its translation: CASSFAAGGQD. The entire CDR3 reads CASSFAAGGQDTQYF. The full variable domain, in which reference TRBV14 and TRBJ2-5 provide the parts outside the CDR3, is EAGVTQSPRYAVLQEGQAVSFWCDPISGHDTLYWYQQPRDQGPQLLVYFRDEAVIDNSQLPSDRFSAVRPKGTNSTLKIQSAKQGDTATYLCASSFAAGGQDTQYFGPGTRLLVL.

This clone was detected many times. Gene labels here are mouse ones. The read stops 4 residues short of the end of the CDR3; the missing end is completed from the germline J gene. The chain joins TRBV1 to TRBJ2-4; maybe TRBD2 (6 bases). This CDR3 has 17 residues. Trimming removed 0 bases at V and 0 bases at J, with 13 bases between. The germline V gene encodes CDR1 NSQYPW and CDR2 LRSPGD (reference sequence). CDR3 in amino acids: CTCSADPHWASQNTLYF. The CDR3 DNA, read in part, is TGCACCTGCAGTGCAGATCCCCACTGGGCGAGTCAAAAC.

This clone was recorded many times. The gene names here belong to mouse. Sequencing ends 4 residues short of the CDR3 end; the germline J gene provides the rest. V usage is TRBV19 and J usage is TRBJ2-5; 8 nucleotides agree with TRBD2. Germline CDR1 is FNHDT and CDR2 is SITEND (reference sequence). This CDR3 comprises 15 residues. V lost 4 bases, J lost 0 bases, and 4 bases stayed unmatched. The CDR3 loop reads CASSGLGVNQDTQYF. The covered CDR3 bases are TGTGCCAGCAGTGGACTGGGAGTTAACCAAGAC.

This clone is medium-sized. Here the gene names and germline are mouse. The CDR3 is cut off 4 residues early in the read; its end comes from the germline J gene. The chain has TRBV13-3 and TRBJ1-2; tentatively, D is TRBD1 (5 bases). CDR3 length equals 12 residues. Germline V gene data show CDR1 as NNHDY and CDR2 as SYVADS. V shed 4 bases and J shed 1 base, with 5 bases lying between them. The CDR3 region is CASSTGNSDYTF. The CDR3 bases that were read are TGTGCCAGCAGTACAGGAAACTCC.

Within the sample, this clone is medium-sized. Gene names are the mouse ones. The CDR3 is cut off 4 residues early in the read; its end comes from the germline J gene. V usage is TRBV13-3 and J usage is TRBJ2-3, with TRBD1 as a possible D gene (7 bases). CDR1 and CDR2 from the germline V gene are NNHDY and SYVADS. Trimming took off 3 bases at V and 4 bases at J, with 12 bases between the two ends. The CDR3 consists of 14 residues. This CDR3 reads CASSGRGRTETLYF. CDR3 DNA, as far as it was read: TGTGCCAGCAGTGGGAGGGGGCGCACAGAA.

Only a few counts were recorded for this clone. Genes and germline come from the mouse. Coverage ceases 4 residues before the CDR3 finishes, and the germline J gene fills in the end. This sequence joins TRBV4 and TRBJ2-1; 12 bases are a match to TRBD2. Per germline, CDR1 LGHDT and CDR2 YNNKQL (reference sequence). This CDR3 contains 15 residues. The V segment lost 4 bases and the J segment 3 bases; nucleotides outside the gene matches: 1. The DNA read from the CDR3 is TGTGCCAGCAGCTGGGACTGGGGGGCCTATGCT. It translates to CASSWDWGAYA. The complete CDR3 reads CASSWDWGAYAEQFF.

This clone was seen at least ten times. Genes and germline come from the mouse. The sequenced fragment ends 4 residues before the CDR3 boundary, so the rest is inferred from the germline J gene. J is TRBJ2-7 and V is TRBV13-3; 9 nucleotides align to TRBD2. Germline V CDR1 and CDR2: NNHDY, SYVADS. The CDR3 is 14 amino acids. The CDR3 sequence is CASSDPDWGYEQYF. The DNA read from the CDR3 is TGTGCCAGCAGTGATCCTGACTGGGGGTAT.

This clone was counted many times. Gene labels here are mouse ones. The read is 4 residues too short to cover the CDR3 end, so that end is filled in from the germline J gene. The chain uses TRBV31 and TRBJ2-1, with D perhaps matching TRBD1 (6 bases). Germline V lookup: CDR1 GKSSPN, CDR2 SITVG. The CDR3 covers 13 residues. The V gene lost 2 bases and the J gene lost 4 bases, with 9 bases spanning the gap. The sequenced CDR3 bases are TGTGCCTGGAGTGTACAGGGTTATGCT. Amino acid sequence: CAWSVQGYA. The complete CDR3 sequence is CAWSVQGYAEQFF.